Described below is a single TCR beta chain sequence and its context. Its specificity is unknown. Mismatch with germline at one junction end may stem from a read error. The template was RNA from unsorted bulk tissue. The normal lung tissue was taken more than 3 cm from the tumor edge. The CDR3 covers 13 residues. From germline, CDR1 is MNHEY and CDR2 SVGAGI. TCRbeta libraries were built with three rounds of nested PCR, modified from ARM-PCR. In TCRdb, the multiplex PCR reads were re-called with MiXCR into one record per CDR3 protein. The data hold about 43,000 distinct CDR3 sequences, with 60% observed a single time. The data originate from a study of tumor and adjacent non-tumor tissue in lung cancer. Looking at the study overall: The patients, roughly 10 men and 5 women, were about 31 to 76 with stage I to III disease.

Findings and caveats of the study: Tumor tissue had significantly higher TCR diversity than normal lung.

This clonotype was sampled from a man aged 45-60 years with non-small cell lung cancer. The chain joins TRBV6-5 to TRBJ2-7; D is undetermined. The sequenced sample consisted of distant non-tumor lung tissue. The CDR3 sequence is CVSARWDGYEHYF. The CDR3 region has the DNA TGTGTCAGCGCCCGGTGGGATGGCTACGAGCATTACTTC.